These T cell receptor beta chains were read from a single sample in a study of T cells in tumors after PD-1 blockade. TCRdb's copy holds only in-frame clones and misses some; the assay was immunoSEQ multiplex PCR. The sample holds about 5,800 clones, roughly two thirds seen once. This sample comprised tumor tissue, obtained before anti-PD-1 treatment. The receptors originated from a human donor with basal cell carcinoma. Each CDR3 is given with its conserved first and last residue. D genes are given only for firm matches. Clone size is not always given. Where it is, it says once, few, many or a class for expanded clones.

j_gene | abundance | d_gene | v_gene | CDR3nt | CDR3aa
TRBJ2-5 | . | TRBD2 | TRBV2 | TGTGCCAGCAGCGGACTAGACCGGGTGGGAACGACCCAGTACTTC | CASSGLDRVGTTQYF
TRBJ2-6 | . | . | TRBV7-3 | TGTGCCAGCAGTTACCGGGCAGTCCCCTCTGGGGCCAACGTCCTGACTTTC | CASSYRAVPSGANVLTF
TRBJ1-4 | . | TRBD1 | TRBV7-6 | TGTGCCAGCAGCCTTGGGACAGGTGGGGAAAAACTGTTTTTT | CASSLGTGGEKLFF
TRBJ2-4 | . | . | TRBV5-6 | TGTGCCAGCAGCCTGCCTGCCCCGAAAAACATTCAGTACTTC | CASSLPAPKNIQYF
TRBJ1-1 | . | TRBD1 | TRBV30 | TGTGCCTGGGGACAGGAGAACACTGAAGCTTTCTTT | CAWGQENTEAFF
TRBJ1-2 | . | TRBD1 | TRBV7-2 | TGTGCCAGCAGCTTTTTTAACAGGGGGAGTACTAACTATGGCTACACCTTC | CASSFFNRGSTNYGYTF
TRBJ2-1 | . | TRBD1 | TRBV7-9 | TGTGCCAGCAGCTTAGGGGACAGAAACTACAATGAGCAGTTCTTC | CASSLGDRNYNEQFF
TRBJ1-6 | . | . | TRBV7-9 | TGTGCCAGCAGCAAAGGGGGAATTGATAATTCACCCCTCCACTTT | CASSKGGIDNSPLHF
TRBJ2-7 | . | TRBD1 | TRBV15 | TGTGCCACCAGCAGAGATGGGACAGGGTTAGGGTACGAGCAGTACTTC | CATSRDGTGLGYEQYF
TRBJ1-2 | once | . | TRBV7-2 | TGTGCCAGCAGCTTAGCCGCGACAGACTATGGCTACACCTTC | CASSLAATDYGYTF
TRBJ1-2 | . | . | TRBV7-5 | TGTGCCAGAAGCCCAAATCCGGGACAGGGTTCCTATGGCTACACCTTC | CARSPNPGQGSYGYTF
TRBJ2-7 | . | TRBD1 | TRBV5-4 | TGTGCCAGCAGCTTGGGGCCCGGGACAGGCCTTTCGTACGAGCAGTACTTC | CASSLGPGTGLSYEQYF